The source of this T cell receptor beta chain is a study of T cells in Graves' hyperthyroidism and ophthalmopathy. The CDR3 length is 14 residues. Germline V gene data show CDR1 as SGDLS and CDR2 as YYNGEE. V dropped 0 bases and J dropped 2 bases, with 9 bases sitting between them. A patient was excluded if there was uncontrolled infection, other autoimmune disease, pregnancy or lactation. Using RNA transcripts as the source, TCR beta CDR3 regions were amplified. RT-PCR in the first round (using the HTBI primer set) targeted the TCR CDR3. MiXCR was run by TCRdb on the multiplex PCR reads, yielding one entry per CDR3 protein. Seen here are some 690,000 distinct CDR3 sequences, about 18% observed once, and the top ten hold 15% to 19%.

The chain uses TRBV9 and TRBJ2-7; D call uncertain. Input material: blood. The TCR was taken from a man in his fifties or sixties with Graves' hyperthyroidism. The CDR3 bases are TGTGCCAGCAGCGTAGGGGATAAGGCCTACGAGCAGTACTTC. Protein product: CASSVGDKAYEQYF.